The next 29 T cell receptor beta chains were all read from a single sample in a study of identical twins. TCRdb processed the 5' RACE reads anew with MiXCR; each CDR3 protein has one entry. The table has fewer than 250,000 distinct CDR3 sequences, 9.4% seen once. Sequencing used memory (CD45RO+) T cells sorted from blood. The receptors were gathered from a young woman in good health.

The chain has TRBV12-5 and TRBJ2-1; the D gene could be TRBD1 or TRBD2 (5 bases each). Trimming removed 7 bases at V and 5 bases at J, with 18 bases between. Germline-derived CDR1 and CDR2 are LGHNT and FRNRAP. The CDR3 runs 15 residues. The CDR3 DNA is TGTGCTAGTGTCGCGTACGGGGACGGAAACAATGAGCAGTTCTTC. Translated, it gives CASVAYGDGNNEQFF.

The sample holds many counts of this clonotype. The chain combines TRBV10-3 with TRBJ2-1; D is possibly TRBD1 or TRBD2 (5 bases each). Trimming shortened V by 5 bases and J by 5 bases, and 19 bases separated the two germline ends. Germline lookup yields CDR1 ENHRY and CDR2 SYGVKD. The CDR3 extends over 16 amino acids. CDR3 bases: TGTGCCATCAGTCCCTTGTTCGGGACCCTAAACAATGAGCAGTTCTTC. Translation gives CAISPLFGTLNNEQFF.

The chain is built from TRBV5-1 and TRBJ2-1; 12 bases fit TRBD2. This CDR3 has 16 residues. The germline V gene has CDR1 SGHRS and CDR2 YFSETQ. The J segment lost 4 bases and the V segment lost 4 bases, leaving 6 bases of the junction unmatched. The CDR3: CASSTTSGGMYNEQFF. For the CDR3, the DNA is TGCGCCAGCAGCACCACTAGCGGGGGGATGTACAATGAGCAGTTCTTC.

The V gene is TRBV29-1, the J gene TRBJ1-1; 7 bases map to TRBD1. The V and J ends lost 3 bases and 3 bases, in that order; junction bases with no gene match: 4. The CDR3 extends over 13 amino acids. Germline V gene sequence: CDR1 SQVTM, CDR2 ANQGSEA. The CDR3 is CSVEDRRDTEAFF. The DNA for the CDR3 is TGCAGCGTTGAGGACAGGCGGGACACTGAAGCTTTCTTT.

This clonotype was counted many times. The rearrangement links TRBV5-1 to TRBJ2-2; no reliable D call. In germline, CDR1 is SGHRS, CDR2 YFSETQ. V was pared by 1 base and J by 3 bases, with 4 bases between. The CDR3 sequence is 13 residues long. The CDR3 nucleotides read TGCGCCAGCAGCTTGCTGGACACCGGGGAGCTGTTTTTT. The encoded protein is CASSLLDTGELFF.

This chain links TRBV5-1 with TRBJ2-5, with D possibly TRBD1 on 6 matching bases. Germline CDR1 reads SGHRS; CDR2 reads YFSETQ. The CDR3 is made up of 14 amino acids. V was pared by 2 bases and J by 5 bases, with 13 bases between. The CDR3 nucleotides read TGCGCCAGCAGCTTCGAAGGGGGTGGGGAGACCCAGTACTTC. Translating it yields CASSFEGGGETQYF.

This clonotype was observed a single time. The rearrangement joins TRBV14 to TRBJ2-7; the D is unclear. V dropped 4 bases and J dropped 1 base, with 11 bases sitting between them. This CDR3 is built from 14 residues. Germline values: CDR1 SGHDN, CDR2 FVKESK. CDR3 nucleotides: TGTGCCAGCAGCCCCATATGGAATTCCTACGAGCAGTACTTC. Translated: CASSPIWNSYEQYF.

This clonotype was detected many times. The J gene is TRBJ2-1, the V gene TRBV7-9; 12 bases map to TRBD2. Unmatched junction bases numbered 7, after V lost 5 bases and J lost 8 bases. CDR1 SEHNR and CDR2 FQNEAQ come from the germline V gene (reference sequence). The CDR3 contains 15 residues. The CDR3 bases are TGTGCCAGCAGCAAAAAACTAGCGGGGGGTTATGAGCAGTTCTTC. It encodes CASSKKLAGGYEQFF.

The J gene is TRBJ1-1, the V gene TRBV25-1; D uncertain. Germline CDR1 reads MGHDK; CDR2 reads SYGVNS. Trimming stripped 7 bases from V and 3 bases from J, with 6 bases between. This CDR3 comprises 11 residues. CDR3 coding DNA: TGTGCCAGCACCCGTTACACTGAAGCTTTCTTT. As protein: CASTRYTEAFF.

This clonotype was seen only a few times. The V call is TRBV6-2 or TRBV6-3, the J call TRBJ2-7, with D perhaps being TRBD1 or TRBD2 (6 bases each). The CDR3 loop spans 13 amino acids. V dropped 6 bases and J dropped 3 bases, with 12 bases sitting between them. Germline V gene sequence: CDR1 MNHEY, CDR2 SVGEGT. The CDR3 loop reads CASRRGVGYEQYF. The CDR3 DNA follows: TGTGCCAGCAGGAGGGGGGTTGGCTACGAGCAGTACTTC.

This clonotype appeared a few times. The chain employs TRBV11-2 and TRBJ2-7; 8 nucleotides agree with TRBD1. The CDR3 totals 15 residues. CDR1 is SGHAT and CDR2 is FQNNGV in the germline V gene. Trimming cost V 5 bases and J 1 base; bases outside gene matches: 7. The CDR3 DNA is TGTGCCAGCAGCAGAACGACAGGGGAGTCCTACGAGCAGTACTTC. As protein: CASSRTTGESYEQYF.

About this clonotype: This could be a read error, since a much larger clone is one nucleotide away. V gene TRBV13 combines with J gene TRBJ2-5; unclear D gene. This CDR3 has 11 residues. CDR1 is PRHDT and CDR2 is FYEKMQ in the germline V gene (reference sequence). Here the CDR3 reads CGSSSKETQYF. The CDR3 DNA reads as TGTGGCAGCAGCTCTAAAGAGACCCAGTACTTC.

This clonotype was seen ten or more times. CDR3 sequence reads: CAISVATGSEQFF. The CDR3 coding sequence is TGTGCCATCAGTGTCGCTACTGGAAGTGAGCAGTTCTTC. The chain couples TRBV10-3 to TRBJ2-1; D uncertain. The V end was cut by 4 bases, the J end by 9 bases, with 13 bases between. Germline CDR1 and CDR2: ENHRY and SYGVKD. This CDR3 region has 13 residues.

This clonotype was seen many times. The rearrangement uses TRBV20-1 and TRBJ2-7, with 13 nucleotides matching TRBD2. This CDR3 region has 14 residues. Germline CDR1 and CDR2: DFQATT and SNEGSKA (reference sequence). J was trimmed by 7 bases and V by 3 bases; bases with no gene match: 6. CDR3 amino acids: CSARPGLAGLEQYF. CDR3 nucleotides: TGCAGTGCTAGGCCGGGACTAGCGGGATTAGAGCAGTACTTC.

The gene calls are TRBV7-2 and TRBJ2-1; 9 nucleotides align to TRBD1. This CDR3 has 14 residues. Per germline, CDR1 SGHTA and CDR2 FQGNSA. V lost 5 bases, J lost 9 bases, and 8 bases stayed unmatched. DNA for the CDR3: TGTGCCAGCAGCGTGGACAGGGGAGGAAGTGAGCAGTTCTTC. It is translated as CASSVDRGGSEQFF.

This clonotype came up a few times. CDR3 in amino acids: CASSLSLPMAGANVLTF. In DNA form, the CDR3 reads TGTGCCAGCAGCTTGTCTCTTCCAATGGCTGGGGCCAACGTCCTGACTTTC. This chain uses TRBV5-4 with TRBJ2-6; D is undetermined. V was trimmed by 1 base and J by 2 bases, leaving 13 bases between them. The germline CDR1 and CDR2 sequences are SGHNT and YYREEE (reference sequence). The CDR3 totals 17 residues.

This clonotype occurred a few times. The chain employs TRBV20-1 and TRBJ1-2; 12 nucleotides match TRBD1. The CDR3 totals 15 residues. From germline, CDR1 is DFQATT and CDR2 SNEGSKA (reference sequence). The V segment lost 5 bases and the J segment 8 bases; nucleotides outside the gene matches: 12. In nucleotides, the CDR3 is TGCAGTGCTTCAGGGGACAGGGGGCGGTCTGGCGGCTACACCTTC. It translates to CSASGDRGRSGGYTF.

There are many counts of this clonotype. The chain carries TRBV3-1 and TRBJ2-5; 10 bases are shared with TRBD2. Germline CDR1 LGHDT, CDR2 YNNKEL (reference sequence). J was trimmed by 5 bases and V by 1 base; bases with no gene match: 1. The CDR3 is made up of 14 amino acids. Here the CDR3 reads CASSQGLAGETQYF. CDR3 DNA: TGTGCCAGCAGCCAAGGACTAGCGGGCGAGACCCAGTACTTC.

The chain links TRBV24-1 to TRBJ1-2; no definite D call. V was trimmed by 3 bases and J by 10 bases, leaving 11 bases between them. Germline CDR1 is KGHDR and CDR2 is SFDVKD. The CDR3 extends over 12 amino acids. CDR3 protein: CATSDRRGAYTF. In nucleotides, the CDR3 is TGTGCCACCAGTGATCGCCGGGGAGCCTACACCTTC.

This clonotype was recorded a few times. The V and J genes are TRBV25-1 and TRBJ1-1; D is undetermined. This CDR3 contains 11 residues. V was cut by 7 bases and J by 11 bases, with 14 bases left in between. The germline gives CDR1 MGHDK, CDR2 SYGVNS. CDR3 DNA sequence: TGTGCCAGCAAGGGCTCCGGGTTGGCTTTCTTT. As protein: CASKGSGLAFF.

This clonotype was detected ten times or more. J is TRBJ2-1 and V is TRBV20-1, with D unclear. The V and J ends lost 3 bases and 5 bases respectively, with 5 bases between them. The CDR3 runs to 11 residues. The germline CDR1 and CDR2 sequences are DFQATT and SNEGSKA (reference sequence). The CDR3: CSASGHNEQFF. CDR3 in DNA: TGCAGTGCTAGCGGACACAATGAGCAGTTCTTC.

Notes on this clonotype: One junction end disagrees with the germline gene, perhaps due to a read error. This chain uses TRBV5-8 with TRBJ2-7; tentative D call: TRBD1 (5 bases). The CDR3 totals 13 residues. Germline V CDR1 and CDR2: SGHTS, YDEGEE. The CDR3 coding sequence is TGTGCCAGCAGCCCTGGGGCCTCCTGCGAGCAGTACTTC. This gives the protein CASSPGASCEQYF.

The rearrangement links TRBV12-3 or TRBV12-4 to TRBJ2-7; 7 nucleotides align to TRBD1. V was clipped by 2 bases and J by 5 bases; unmatched bases: 6. The CDR3 contains 14 residues. In nucleotides, the CDR3 is TGTGCCAGCAGTTTATCAGGGGGTATGGACGAGCAGTACTTC. The encoded protein is CASSLSGGMDEQYF.

This clonotype has more than one count but fewer than ten. V is TRBV20-1 and J is TRBJ1-4, with unresolved D. The germline V and J ends were trimmed by 4 bases and 0 bases, with 9 bases remaining between them. The V gene's germline CDR1 is DFQATT and CDR2 SNEGSKA (reference sequence). The CDR3 is made up of 14 amino acids. The CDR3 loop is CSAKLPPTNEKLFF. CDR3 DNA sequence: TGCAGTGCTAAACTCCCGCCAACTAATGAAAAACTGTTTTTT.

This clonotype showed up many times. The V and J genes are TRBV5-1 and TRBJ2-1, with a weak D call TRBD1 (5 bases). The V gene's germline CDR1 is SGHRS and CDR2 YFSETQ. Deletions cut 3 bases from V and 9 bases from J, with 19 bases between. The CDR3 contains 15 residues. CDR3 in amino acids: CASSYIGASGGEQFF. The DNA of the CDR3 is TGCGCCAGCAGCTACATAGGGGCGTCGGGCGGTGAGCAGTTCTTC.

In this sample, this clonotype turned up a few times. V usage is TRBV20-1 and J usage is TRBJ2-3; 7 bases agree with TRBD1. CDR3 length: 13 residues. In germline, CDR1 is DFQATT, CDR2 SNEGSKA (reference sequence). After removal of 4 bases from V and 4 bases from J, the junction contained 5 bases not matched to a gene. The CDR3 DNA follows: TGCAGTGCTACCAGGGGGACGGCAGATACGCAGTATTTT. Its translation is CSATRGTADTQYF.

This clonotype occurred a few times. The rearrangement joins TRBV13 to TRBJ2-7; no firm D call. Trimming took off 2 bases at V and 3 bases at J, with 8 bases between the two ends. The CDR3 is 13 amino acids. The germline V gene has CDR1 PRHDT and CDR2 FYEKMQ (reference sequence). Here the CDR3 DNA reads TGTGCCAGCAGCTTAAAGTGGGGCTACGAGCAGTACTTC. Its protein product is CASSLKWGYEQYF.

At least ten counts were recorded for this clonotype. The chain combines TRBV12-3 or TRBV12-4 with TRBJ1-4; no clear D. V lost 7 bases and J 1 base, leaving 16 bases between the germline ends. The CDR3 is 16 amino acids. Written as DNA, the CDR3 is TGTGCCAGCACCCCCGAACTCTCAGTAACTAATGAAAAACTGTTTTTT. This gives the protein CASTPELSVTNEKLFF.

A few counts support this clonotype. The gene calls are TRBV18 and TRBJ2-7; D possibly corresponds to TRBD2 (6 bases). The V gene lost 6 bases and the J gene lost 0 bases, with 15 bases spanning the gap. Germline V gene lookup returns CDR1 KGHSH and CDR2 LQKENI. There are 15 residues in the CDR3. CDR3 sequence (DNA): TGTGCCAGCTCTACCGGGAGTCCGAGCTCCTACGAGCAGTACTTC. Translated: CASSTGSPSSYEQYF.